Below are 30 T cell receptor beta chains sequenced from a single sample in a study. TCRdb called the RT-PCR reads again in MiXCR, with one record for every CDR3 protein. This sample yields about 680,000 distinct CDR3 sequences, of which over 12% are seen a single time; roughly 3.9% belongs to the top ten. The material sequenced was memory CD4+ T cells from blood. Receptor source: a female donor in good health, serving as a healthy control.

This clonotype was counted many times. The CDR3 bases are TGTGCCACCAGTGATCCCGGACAGGGTAGAGATACGCAGTATTTT. Protein product: CATSDPGQGRDTQYF. This chain joins TRBV24-1 and TRBJ2-3; TRBD1 matches 8 bases. There are 15 residues in the CDR3. From germline, CDR1 is KGHDR and CDR2 SFDVKD. V was clipped by 3 bases and J by 5 bases; unmatched bases: 6.

CDR3 DNA: TGTGCCAGCAGGCGGACTAGCGGGAACACTCCCTCCTACGAGCAGTACTTC. Protein product: CASRRTSGNTPSYEQYF. This rearrangement joins TRBV13 to TRBJ2-7; 12 bases fit TRBD2. The CDR3 runs to 17 residues. Germline V gene lookup returns CDR1 PRHDT and CDR2 FYEKMQ (reference sequence). V lost 6 bases and J lost 0; bases outside the gene matches: 9.

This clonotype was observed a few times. CDR3 amino acids: CASSISLNTEAFF. Here the CDR3 DNA reads TGTGCCAGCAGTATCTCACTTAACACTGAAGCTTTCTTT. The chain employs TRBV12-3 or TRBV12-4 and TRBJ1-1; D call uncertain. V gave up 5 bases and J gave up 2 bases, with 9 bases separating them. CDR3 length: 13 amino acids.

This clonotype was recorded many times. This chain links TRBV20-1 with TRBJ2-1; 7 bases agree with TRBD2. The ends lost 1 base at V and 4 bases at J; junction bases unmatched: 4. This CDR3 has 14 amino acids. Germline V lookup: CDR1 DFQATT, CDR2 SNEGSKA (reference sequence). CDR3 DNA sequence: TGCAGTGCTAGAGGACTAGCTCATTACAATGAGCAGTTCTTC. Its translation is CSARGLAHYNEQFF.

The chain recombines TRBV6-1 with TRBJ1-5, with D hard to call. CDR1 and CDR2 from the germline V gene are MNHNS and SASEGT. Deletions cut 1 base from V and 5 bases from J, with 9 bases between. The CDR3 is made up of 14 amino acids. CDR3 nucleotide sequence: TGTGCCAGCAGTGAAGGGAACAGCTATCAGCCCCAGCATTTT. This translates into CASSEGNSYQPQHF.

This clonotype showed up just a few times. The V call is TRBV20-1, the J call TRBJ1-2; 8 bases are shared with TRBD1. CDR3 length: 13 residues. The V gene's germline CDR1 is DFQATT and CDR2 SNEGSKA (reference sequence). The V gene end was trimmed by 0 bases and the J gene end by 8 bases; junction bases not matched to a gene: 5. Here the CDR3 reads CSARDVRGQGYTF. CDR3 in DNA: TGCAGTGCTAGAGATGTCAGGGGGCAAGGCTACACCTTC.

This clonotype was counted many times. For the CDR3, the DNA is TGTGCCAGCAGCCAGGGGCGGGTCACCTACTCAAACACCGGGGAGCTGTTTTTT. Protein: CASSQGRVTYSNTGELFF. The chain is built from TRBV4-2 and TRBJ2-2, with D perhaps matching TRBD1 or TRBD2 (5 bases each). The germline gives CDR1 LGHNA, CDR2 YNFKEQ. There are 18 residues in the CDR3. Trimming stripped 3 bases from V and 2 bases from J, with 19 bases between.

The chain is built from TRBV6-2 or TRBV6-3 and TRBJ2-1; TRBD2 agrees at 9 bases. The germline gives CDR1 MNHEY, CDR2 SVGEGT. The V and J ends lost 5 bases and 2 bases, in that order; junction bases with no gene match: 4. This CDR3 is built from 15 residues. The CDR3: CASSRLAAAYNEQFF. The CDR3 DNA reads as TGTGCCAGCAGTCGACTAGCGGCCGCCTACAATGAGCAGTTCTTC.

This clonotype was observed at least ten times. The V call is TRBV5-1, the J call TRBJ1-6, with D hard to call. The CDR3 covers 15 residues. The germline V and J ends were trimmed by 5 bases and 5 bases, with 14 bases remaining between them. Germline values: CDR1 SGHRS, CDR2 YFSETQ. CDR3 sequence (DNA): TGCGCCAGCAGATTGAATCCGGGTGATAATTCACCCCTCCACTTT. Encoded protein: CASRLNPGDNSPLHF. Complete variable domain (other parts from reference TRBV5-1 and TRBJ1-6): KAGVTQTPRYLIKTRGQQVTLSCSPISGHRSVSWYQQTPGQGLQFLFEYFSETQRNKGNFPGRFSGRQFSNSRSEMNVSTLELGDSALYLCASRLNPGDNSPLHFGNGTRLTVT.

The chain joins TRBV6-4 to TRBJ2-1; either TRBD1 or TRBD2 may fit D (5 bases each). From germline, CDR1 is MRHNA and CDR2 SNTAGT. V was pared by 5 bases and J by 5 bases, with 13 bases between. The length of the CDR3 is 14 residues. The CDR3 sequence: CASSIQGENNEQFF. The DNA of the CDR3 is TGTGCCAGCAGTATCCAGGGAGAAAACAATGAGCAGTTCTTC.

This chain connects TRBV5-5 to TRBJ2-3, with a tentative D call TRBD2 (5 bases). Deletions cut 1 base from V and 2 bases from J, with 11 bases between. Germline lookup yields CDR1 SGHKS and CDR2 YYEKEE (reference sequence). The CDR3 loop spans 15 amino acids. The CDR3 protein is CASSLRAEDTDTQYF. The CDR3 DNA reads TGTGCCAGCAGCTTGAGAGCGGAAGACACAGATACGCAGTATTTT.

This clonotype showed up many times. The CDR3 DNA follows: TGCAGTCGCGGGAGCGATAGAGATACGCAGTATTTT. It translates to CSRGSDRDTQYF. The V and J genes are TRBV20-1 and TRBJ2-3; 7 bases agree with TRBD2. The V and J ends lost 8 bases and 5 bases, in that order; junction bases with no gene match: 7. The CDR3 consists of 12 residues. CDR1 and CDR2 (germline): DFQATT, SNEGSKA (reference sequence).

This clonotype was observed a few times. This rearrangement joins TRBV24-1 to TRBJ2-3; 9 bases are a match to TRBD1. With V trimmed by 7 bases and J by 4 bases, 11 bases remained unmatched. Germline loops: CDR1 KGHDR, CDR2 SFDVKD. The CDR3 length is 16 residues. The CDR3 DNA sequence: TGTGCCACCAGCGGGACGGACAGGGGACATGCAGATACGCAGTATTTT. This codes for CATSGTDRGHADTQYF.

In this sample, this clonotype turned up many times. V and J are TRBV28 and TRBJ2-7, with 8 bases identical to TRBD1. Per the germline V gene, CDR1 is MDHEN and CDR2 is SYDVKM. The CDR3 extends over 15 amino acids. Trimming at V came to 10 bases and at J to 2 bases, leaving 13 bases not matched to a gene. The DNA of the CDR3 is TGTGCCAACAACTCAGGGGGCAGCAGCCCCTACGAGCAGTACTTC. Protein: CANNSGGSSPYEQYF.

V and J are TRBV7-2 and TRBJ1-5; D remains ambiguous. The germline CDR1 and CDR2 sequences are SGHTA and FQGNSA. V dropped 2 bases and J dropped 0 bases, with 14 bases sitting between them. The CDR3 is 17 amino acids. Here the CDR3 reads CASSLYGGEYSNQPQHF. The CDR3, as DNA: TGTGCCAGCAGCTTATATGGTGGGGAGTATAGCAATCAGCCCCAGCATTTT.

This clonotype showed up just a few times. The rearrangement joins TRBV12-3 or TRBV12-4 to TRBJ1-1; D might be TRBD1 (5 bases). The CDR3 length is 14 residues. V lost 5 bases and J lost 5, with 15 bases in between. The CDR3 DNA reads TGTGCCAGCAGTGAAGGGGTTCCTCGGACTGAAGCTTTCTTT. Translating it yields CASSEGVPRTEAFF.

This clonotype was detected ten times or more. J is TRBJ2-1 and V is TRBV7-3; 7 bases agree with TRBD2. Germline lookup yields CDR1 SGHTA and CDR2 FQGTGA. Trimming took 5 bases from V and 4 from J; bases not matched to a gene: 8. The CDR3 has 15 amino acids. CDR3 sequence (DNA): TGTGCCAGCAGCCAAGTGGCGGGAGCTTACAATGAGCAGTTCTTC. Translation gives CASSQVAGAYNEQFF.

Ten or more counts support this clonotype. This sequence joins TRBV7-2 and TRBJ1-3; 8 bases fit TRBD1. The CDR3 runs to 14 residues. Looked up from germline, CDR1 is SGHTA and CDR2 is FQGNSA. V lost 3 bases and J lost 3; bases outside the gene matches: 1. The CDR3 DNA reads TGTGCCAGCAGCTTGACAGGGGATGGAAACACCATATATTTT. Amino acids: CASSLTGDGNTIYF.

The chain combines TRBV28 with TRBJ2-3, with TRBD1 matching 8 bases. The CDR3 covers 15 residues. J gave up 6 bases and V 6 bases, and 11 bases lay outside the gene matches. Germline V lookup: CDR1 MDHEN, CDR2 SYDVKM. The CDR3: CASSDQGALRDTQYF. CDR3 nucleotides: TGTGCCAGCAGCGATCAGGGGGCGCTTAGGGATACGCAGTATTTT.

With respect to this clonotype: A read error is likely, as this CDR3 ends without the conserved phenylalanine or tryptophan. CDR3 sequence: CSARSRLFRETQYL. CDR3 coding DNA: TGCAGTGCTAGAAGTCGACTATTCAGAGAGACCCAGTACCTC. The chain is built from TRBV20-1 and TRBJ2-5, with D perhaps TRBD2 (5 bases). The CDR3 has 14 residues. The ends were cut back, 2 bases at V and 4 bases at J, with 14 bases in the middle. Germline V gives CDR1 DFQATT, CDR2 SNEGSKA (reference sequence).

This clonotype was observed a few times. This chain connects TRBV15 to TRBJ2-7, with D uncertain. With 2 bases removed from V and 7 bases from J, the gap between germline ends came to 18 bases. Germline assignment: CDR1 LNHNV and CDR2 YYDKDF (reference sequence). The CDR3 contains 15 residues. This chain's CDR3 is CATSRPSASLWEQYF. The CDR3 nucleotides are TGTGCCACCAGCAGACCCTCGGCCAGCCTATGGGAGCAGTACTTC.

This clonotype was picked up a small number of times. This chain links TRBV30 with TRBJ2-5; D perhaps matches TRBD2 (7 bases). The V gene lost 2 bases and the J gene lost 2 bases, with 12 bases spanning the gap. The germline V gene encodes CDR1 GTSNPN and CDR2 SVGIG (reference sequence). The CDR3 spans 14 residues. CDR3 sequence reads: CAWSRGAKQETQYF. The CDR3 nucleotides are TGTGCCTGGAGTCGGGGGGCTAAGCAAGAGACCCAGTACTTC.

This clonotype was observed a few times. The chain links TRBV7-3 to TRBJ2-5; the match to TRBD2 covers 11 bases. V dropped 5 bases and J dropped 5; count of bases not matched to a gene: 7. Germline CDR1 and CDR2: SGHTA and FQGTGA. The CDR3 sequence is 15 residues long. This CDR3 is CASSPKTSGTETQYF. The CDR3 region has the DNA TGTGCCAGCAGCCCAAAGACTAGCGGGACGGAGACCCAGTACTTC.

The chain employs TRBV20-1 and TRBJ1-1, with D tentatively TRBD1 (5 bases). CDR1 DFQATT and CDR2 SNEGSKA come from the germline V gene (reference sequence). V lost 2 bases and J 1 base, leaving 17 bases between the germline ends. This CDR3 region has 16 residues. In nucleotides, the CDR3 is TGCAGTGCTAGACCCCCCGGGGGGGAGGAGAACACTGAAGCTTTCTTT. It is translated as CSARPPGGEENTEAFF.

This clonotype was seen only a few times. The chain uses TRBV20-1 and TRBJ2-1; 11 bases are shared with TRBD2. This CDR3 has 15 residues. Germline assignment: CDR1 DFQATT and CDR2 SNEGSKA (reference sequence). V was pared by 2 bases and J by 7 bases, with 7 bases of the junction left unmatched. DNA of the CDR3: TGCAGTGCTAGATTAGCGGGGGGGTATGTGAATGAGCAGTTCTTC. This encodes CSARLAGGYVNEQFF.

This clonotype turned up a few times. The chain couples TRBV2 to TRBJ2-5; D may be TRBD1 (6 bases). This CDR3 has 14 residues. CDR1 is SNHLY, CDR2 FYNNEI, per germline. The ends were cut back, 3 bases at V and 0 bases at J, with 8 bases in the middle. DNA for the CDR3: TGTGCCAGCAGTGACAGGACAGACCAAGAGACCCAGTACTTC. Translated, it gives CASSDRTDQETQYF.

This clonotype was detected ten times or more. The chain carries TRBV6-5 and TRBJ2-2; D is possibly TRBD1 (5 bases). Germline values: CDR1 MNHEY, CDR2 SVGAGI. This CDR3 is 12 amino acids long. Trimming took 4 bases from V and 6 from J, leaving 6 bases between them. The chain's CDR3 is CASSLQAGELFF. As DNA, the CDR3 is TGTGCCAGCAGTTTACAGGCCGGGGAGCTGTTTTTT.

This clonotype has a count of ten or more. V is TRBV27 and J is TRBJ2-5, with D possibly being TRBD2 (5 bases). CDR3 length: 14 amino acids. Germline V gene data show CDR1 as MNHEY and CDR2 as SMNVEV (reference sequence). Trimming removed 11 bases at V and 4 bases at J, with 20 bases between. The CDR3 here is CAEPKRTVRETQYF. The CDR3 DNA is TGTGCCGAACCTAAGCGGACCGTTCGAGAGACCCAGTACTTC.

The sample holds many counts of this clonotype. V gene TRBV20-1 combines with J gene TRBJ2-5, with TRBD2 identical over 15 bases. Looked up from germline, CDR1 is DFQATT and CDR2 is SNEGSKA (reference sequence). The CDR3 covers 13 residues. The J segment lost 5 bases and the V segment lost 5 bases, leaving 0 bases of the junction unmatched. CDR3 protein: CSAGLAGGETQYF. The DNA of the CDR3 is TGCAGTGCTGGACTAGCGGGAGGGGAGACCCAGTACTTC.

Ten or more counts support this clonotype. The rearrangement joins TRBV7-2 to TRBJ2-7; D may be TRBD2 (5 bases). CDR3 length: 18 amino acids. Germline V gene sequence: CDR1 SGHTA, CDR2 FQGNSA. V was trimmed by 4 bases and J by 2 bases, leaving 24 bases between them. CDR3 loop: CASSSKTSSPLWPYEQYF. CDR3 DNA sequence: TGTGCCAGCAGCTCTAAAACTAGTTCCCCCTTATGGCCCTACGAGCAGTACTTC.